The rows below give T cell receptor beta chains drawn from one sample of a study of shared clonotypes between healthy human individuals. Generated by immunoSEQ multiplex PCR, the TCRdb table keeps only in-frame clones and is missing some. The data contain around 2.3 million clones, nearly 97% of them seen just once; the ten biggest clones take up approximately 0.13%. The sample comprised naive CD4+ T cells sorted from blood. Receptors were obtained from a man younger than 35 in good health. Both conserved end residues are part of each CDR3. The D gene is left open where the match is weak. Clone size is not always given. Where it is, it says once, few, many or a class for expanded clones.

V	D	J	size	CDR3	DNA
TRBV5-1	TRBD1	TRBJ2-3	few	CASSSQGDTQYF	TGCGCCAGCAGCTCCCAGGGGGACACGCAGTATTTT
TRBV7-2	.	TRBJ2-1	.	CASSLALGSYNEQFF	TGTGCCAGCAGCTTAGCCCTAGGGTCCTACAATGAGCAGTTCTTC
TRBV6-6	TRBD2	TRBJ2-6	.	CASRGRDSGANVLTF	TGTGCCAGCAGGGGGAGGGACTCTGGGGCCAACGTCCTGACTTTC
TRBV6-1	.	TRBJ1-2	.	CASSDQGNYGYTF	TGTGCCAGCAGTGATCAAGGGAACTATGGCTACACCTTC
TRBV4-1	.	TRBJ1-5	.	CASSATENNQPQHF	TGCGCCAGCAGCGCGACAGAGAACAATCAGCCCCAGCATTTT
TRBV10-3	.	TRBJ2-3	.	CAIKVEGEADTQYF	TGTGCCATCAAGGTCGAGGGAGAAGCAGATACGCAGTATTTT
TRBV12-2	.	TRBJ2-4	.	CASRWETSGNIQYF	TGTGCAAGTCGCTGGGAGACTAGCGGAAACATTCAGTACTTC
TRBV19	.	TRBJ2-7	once	CASSTGTKGHEQYF	TGTGCCAGTAGTACCGGGACCAAAGGCCACGAGCAGTACTTC
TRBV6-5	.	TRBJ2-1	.	CASSWSARNEQFF	TGTGCCAGCAGTTGGTCAGCGAGGAATGAGCAGTTCTTC
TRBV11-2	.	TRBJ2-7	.	CASSYETSAYEQYF	TGTGCCAGCAGCTACGAGACTAGTGCCTACGAGCAGTACTTC
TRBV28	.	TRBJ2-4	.	CASSFGGATKNIQYF	TGTGCCAGCAGTTTCGGCGGGGCGACCAAAAACATTCAGTACTTC
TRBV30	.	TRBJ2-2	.	CAWSVSGTGELFF	TGTGCCTGGAGTGTAAGCGGCACCGGGGAGCTGTTTTTT
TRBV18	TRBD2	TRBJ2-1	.	CASSALLAGYNEQFF	TGTGCCAGCTCGGCCTTACTAGCGGGTTACAATGAGCAGTTCTTC
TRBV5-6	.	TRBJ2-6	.	CASSRQGAGANVLTF	TGTGCCAGCAGCCGCCAGGGAGCTGGGGCCAACGTCCTGACTTTC
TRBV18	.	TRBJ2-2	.	CASSPSSATGELFF	TGTGCCAGCTCACCATCTTCCGCCACCGGGGAGCTGTTTTTT
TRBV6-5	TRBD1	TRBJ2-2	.	CASSSRQGVGSGELFF	TGTGCCAGCAGTTCACGACAGGGGGTTGGATCCGGGGAGCTGTTTTTT
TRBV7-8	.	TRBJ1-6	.	CASSNGQGSPLHF	TGTGCCAGCAGCAACGGGCAGGGATCACCCCTCCACTTT
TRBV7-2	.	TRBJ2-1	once	CASSLERGDNEQFF	TGTGCCAGCAGCTTAGAAAGAGGGGACAATGAGCAGTTCTTC
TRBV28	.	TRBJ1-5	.	CASSPPLMGSQPQHF	TGTGCCAGCAGCCCCCCGCTTATGGGGTCCCAGCCCCAGCATTTT
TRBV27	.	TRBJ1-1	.	CASSLWHTLCRKYTEAFF	TGTGCCAGCAGTTTATGGCACACACTTTGCCGAAAATACACTGAAGCTTTCTTT
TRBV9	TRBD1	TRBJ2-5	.	CASSPGQGGETQYF	TGTGCCAGCAGCCCCGGACAGGGAGGAGAGACCCAGTACTTC
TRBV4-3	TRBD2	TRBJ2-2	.	CASSSLAGGTGELFF	TGCGCCAGCAGCTCACTAGCGGGAGGGACCGGGGAGCTGTTTTTT
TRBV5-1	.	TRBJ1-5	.	CASSLAGVANQPQHF	TGCGCCAGCAGCTTGGCAGGGGTAGCAAATCAGCCCCAGCATTTT
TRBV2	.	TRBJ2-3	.	CASRSEGGPTDTQYF	TGTGCCAGCAGATCCGAGGGGGGGCCGACAGATACGCAGTATTTT
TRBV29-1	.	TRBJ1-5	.	CSVSIPGYHQPQHF	TGCAGCGTTTCAATACCGGGGTATCATCAGCCCCAGCATTTT
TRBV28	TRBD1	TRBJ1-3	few	CATSKSYGPGQGAGNTIYF	TGTGCCACCTCTAAATCCTACGGTCCAGGGCAGGGGGCTGGAAACACCATATATTTT
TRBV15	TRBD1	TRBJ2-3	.	CATRRQGRTDTQYF	TGTGCCACCAGGAGACAGGGGAGGACAGATACGCAGTATTTT
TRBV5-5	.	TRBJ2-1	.	CASSSLYFDNEQFF	TGTGCCAGCAGCTCGTTATATTTCGACAATGAGCAGTTCTTC
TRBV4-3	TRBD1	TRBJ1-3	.	CASSQVGTGWSGNTIYF	TGCGCCAGCAGCCAAGTCGGGACAGGGTGGTCTGGAAACACCATATATTTT
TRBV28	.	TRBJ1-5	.	CASSLEAGRGRPQHF	TGTGCCAGCAGTTTAGAGGCGGGCAGGGGTCGGCCCCAGCATTTT
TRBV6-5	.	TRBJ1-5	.	CASSNDRDNQPQHF	TGTGCCAGCAGTAACGACCGGGACAATCAGCCCCAGCATTTT
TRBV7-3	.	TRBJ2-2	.	CASSINQRQTTGELFF	TGTGCCAGCAGCATAAATCAGAGACAGACTACCGGGGAGCTGTTTTTT
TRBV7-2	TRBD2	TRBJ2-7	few	CASSRLAGTYEQYF	TGTGCCAGCAGCCGACTAGCGGGAACCTACGAGCAGTACTTC
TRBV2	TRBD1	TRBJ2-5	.	CASSEGAGGRKTQYF	TGTGCCAGCAGTGAAGGCGCAGGGGGTCGGAAGACCCAGTACTTC
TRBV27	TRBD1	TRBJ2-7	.	CASSSPDRFYEQYF	TGTGCCAGCAGTTCCCCGGACAGGTTCTACGAGCAGTACTTC
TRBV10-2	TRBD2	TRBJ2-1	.	CASIASGRANEQFF	TGCGCCAGCATTGCCAGCGGGAGGGCAAATGAGCAGTTCTTC
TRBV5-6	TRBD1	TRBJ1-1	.	CASSFYQGVVGDTEAFF	TGTGCCAGCAGCTTTTACCAGGGGGTTGTAGGGGATACTGAAGCTTTCTTT
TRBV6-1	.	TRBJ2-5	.	CASSEARPQYF	TGTGCCAGCAGTGAGGCTCGGCCCCAGTACTTC
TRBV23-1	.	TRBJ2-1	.	CASSQMGAGIGNNEQFF	TGCGCCAGCAGTCAAATGGGGGCGGGGATCGGGAACAATGAGCAGTTCTTC
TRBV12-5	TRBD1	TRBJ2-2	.	CASGLRGTGQSNTGELFF	TGTGCTAGTGGTTTGAGAGGGACAGGACAATCGAACACCGGGGAGCTGTTTTTT
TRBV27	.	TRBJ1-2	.	CASSPLPSPNYGYTF	TGTGCCAGCAGTCCTCTCCCGTCCCCTAACTATGGCTACACCTTC
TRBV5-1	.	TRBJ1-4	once	CASSFGVNEKLFF	TGCGCCAGCAGCTTCGGGGTGAATGAAAAACTGTTTTTT
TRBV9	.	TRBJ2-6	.	CASSPGGPSGANVLTF	TGTGCCAGCAGCCCAGGAGGCCCCTCTGGGGCCAACGTCCTGACTTTC
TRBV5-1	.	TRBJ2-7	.	CASSPRGGGREAYEQYF	TGCGCCAGCAGCCCCCGCGGGGGCGGGAGAGAAGCCTACGAGCAGTACTTC
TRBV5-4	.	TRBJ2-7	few	CASSFQGASYEQYF	TGTGCCAGCAGCTTTCAAGGGGCGTCCTACGAGCAGTACTTC
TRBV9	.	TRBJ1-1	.	CASSVDVSPPEAFF	TGTGCCAGCAGCGTAGATGTGAGCCCCCCGGAGGCTTTCTTT
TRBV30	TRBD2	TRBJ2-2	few	CACPGGGGRTGELFF	TGTGCCTGTCCGGGTGGCGGGGGGCGTACCGGGGAGCTGTTTTTT